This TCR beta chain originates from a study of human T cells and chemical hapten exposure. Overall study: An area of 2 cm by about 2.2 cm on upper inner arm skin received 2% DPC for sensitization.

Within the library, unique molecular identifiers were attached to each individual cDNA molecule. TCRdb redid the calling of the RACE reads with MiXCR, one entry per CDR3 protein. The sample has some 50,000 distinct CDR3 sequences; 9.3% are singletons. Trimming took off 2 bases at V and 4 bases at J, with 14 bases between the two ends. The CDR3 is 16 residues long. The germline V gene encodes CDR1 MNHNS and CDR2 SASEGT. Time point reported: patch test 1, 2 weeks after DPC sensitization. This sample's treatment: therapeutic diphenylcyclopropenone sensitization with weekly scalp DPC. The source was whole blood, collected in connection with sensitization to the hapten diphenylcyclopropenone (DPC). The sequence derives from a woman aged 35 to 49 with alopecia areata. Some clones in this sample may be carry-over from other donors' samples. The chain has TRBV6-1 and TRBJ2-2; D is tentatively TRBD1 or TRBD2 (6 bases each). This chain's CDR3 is CASSETGRSFTGELFF. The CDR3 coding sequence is TGTGCCAGCAGTGAAACAGGGAGGTCGTTCACCGGGGAGCTGTTTTTT.